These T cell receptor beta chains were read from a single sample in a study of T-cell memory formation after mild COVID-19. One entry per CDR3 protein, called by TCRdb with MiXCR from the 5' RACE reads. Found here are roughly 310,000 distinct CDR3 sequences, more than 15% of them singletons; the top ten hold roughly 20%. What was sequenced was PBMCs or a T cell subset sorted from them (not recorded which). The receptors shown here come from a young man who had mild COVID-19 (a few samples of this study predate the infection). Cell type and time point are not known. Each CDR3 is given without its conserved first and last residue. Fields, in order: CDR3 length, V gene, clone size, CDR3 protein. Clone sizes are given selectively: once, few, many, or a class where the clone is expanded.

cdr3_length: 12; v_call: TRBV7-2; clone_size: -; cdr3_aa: ASSPSGPGQPQH
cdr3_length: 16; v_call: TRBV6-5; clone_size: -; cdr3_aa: ASRGVAGGTDRYNEQF
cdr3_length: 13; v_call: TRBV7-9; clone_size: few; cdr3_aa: ASSSPAGEADTQY
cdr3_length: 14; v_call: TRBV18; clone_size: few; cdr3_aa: ASSPPLWTGSYEQY
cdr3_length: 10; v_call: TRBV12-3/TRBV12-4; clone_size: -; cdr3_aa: ASLDRVGKLF
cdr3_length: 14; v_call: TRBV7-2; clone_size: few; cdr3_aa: ASSFSSSGGGNTIY
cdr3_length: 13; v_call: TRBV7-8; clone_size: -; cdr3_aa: ASSSPGLISYEQY
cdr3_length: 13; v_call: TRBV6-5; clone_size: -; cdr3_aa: ASSSPRGGGNIQY
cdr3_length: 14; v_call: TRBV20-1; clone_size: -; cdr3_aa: SAPGWRGLSYNEQF
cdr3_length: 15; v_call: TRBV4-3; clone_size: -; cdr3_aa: ASSHTVAGTSTDTQY
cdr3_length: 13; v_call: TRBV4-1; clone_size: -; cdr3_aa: ASSQDYRGFGEAF
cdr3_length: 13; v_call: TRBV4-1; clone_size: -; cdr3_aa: ASSQEGTGADGYT
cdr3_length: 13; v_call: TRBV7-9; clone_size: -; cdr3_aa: ASRVTGTTGFGYT
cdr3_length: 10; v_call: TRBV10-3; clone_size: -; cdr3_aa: AISGTSDEQY
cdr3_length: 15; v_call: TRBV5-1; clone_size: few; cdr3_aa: ASSPGPRMGDNQPQH
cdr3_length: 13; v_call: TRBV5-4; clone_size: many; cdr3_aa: ASSPRQGHQETQY
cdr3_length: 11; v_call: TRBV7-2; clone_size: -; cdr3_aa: ASSFAGDETQY
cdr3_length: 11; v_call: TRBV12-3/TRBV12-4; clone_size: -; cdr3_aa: ASSSQGGNTIY
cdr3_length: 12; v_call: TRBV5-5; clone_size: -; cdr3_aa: ASTLRGTNEKLF
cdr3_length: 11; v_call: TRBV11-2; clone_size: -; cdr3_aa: ASSLETLYEQY
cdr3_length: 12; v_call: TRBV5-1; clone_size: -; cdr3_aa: ASSHPGQGSELF
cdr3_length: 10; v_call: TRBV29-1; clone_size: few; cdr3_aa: SVEDGGLAQY
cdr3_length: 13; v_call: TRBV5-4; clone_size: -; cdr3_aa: ASSPPGILAYEQF
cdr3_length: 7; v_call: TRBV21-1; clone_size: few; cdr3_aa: APIKKLF
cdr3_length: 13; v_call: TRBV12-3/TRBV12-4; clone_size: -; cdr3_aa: ASSSREQGNTEAF
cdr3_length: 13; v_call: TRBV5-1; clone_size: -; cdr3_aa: ASSRMSGGWETQY
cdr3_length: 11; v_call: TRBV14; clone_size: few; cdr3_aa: ASSQYLQETQY
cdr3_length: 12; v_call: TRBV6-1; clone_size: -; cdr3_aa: ASSDRDPGYGYT
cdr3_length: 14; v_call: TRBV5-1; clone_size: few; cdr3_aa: ASSPPTYSGGDEQF
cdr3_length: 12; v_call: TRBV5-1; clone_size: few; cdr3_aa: ASSLEFTDTEAF
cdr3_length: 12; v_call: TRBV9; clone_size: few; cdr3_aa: ASSAPGDRGEQY
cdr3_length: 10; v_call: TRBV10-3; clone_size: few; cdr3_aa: AISQQTYEQY
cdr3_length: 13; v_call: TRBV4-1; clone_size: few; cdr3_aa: ASRPLTANTGELF
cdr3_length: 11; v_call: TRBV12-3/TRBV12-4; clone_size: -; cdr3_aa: ASSSFLGQPQH
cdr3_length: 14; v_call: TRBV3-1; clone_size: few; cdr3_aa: ASSPRRIPNTGELF
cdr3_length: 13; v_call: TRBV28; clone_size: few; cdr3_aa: ASSQSRGATGELF
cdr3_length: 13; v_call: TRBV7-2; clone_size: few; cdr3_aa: ASSQGPGLADEQY
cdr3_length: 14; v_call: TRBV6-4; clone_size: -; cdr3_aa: ASRTQDRQGNTEAF
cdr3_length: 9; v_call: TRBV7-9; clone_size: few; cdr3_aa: ASSIGHEQY
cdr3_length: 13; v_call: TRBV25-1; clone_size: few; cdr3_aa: ASSDSGGGDQPQH
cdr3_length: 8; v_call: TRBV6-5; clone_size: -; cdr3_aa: ASREETQY
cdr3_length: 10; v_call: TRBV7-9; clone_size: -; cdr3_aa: ASSLAKGPGF
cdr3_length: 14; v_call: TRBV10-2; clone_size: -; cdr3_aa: ASSDQKWTPYNEQF
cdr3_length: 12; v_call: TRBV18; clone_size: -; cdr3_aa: ASSPSRGPLEQY
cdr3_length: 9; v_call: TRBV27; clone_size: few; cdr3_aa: ASRTLYEQY
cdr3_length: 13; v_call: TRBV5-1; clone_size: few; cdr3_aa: ASSPGGASQETQY
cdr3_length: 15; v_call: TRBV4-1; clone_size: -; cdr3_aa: ASSPTTGGFSTDTQY
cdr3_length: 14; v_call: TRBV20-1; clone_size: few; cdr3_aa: SARSGATVMYEKLF
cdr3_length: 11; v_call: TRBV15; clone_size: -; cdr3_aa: ATSGAASYEQY
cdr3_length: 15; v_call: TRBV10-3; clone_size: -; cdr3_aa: AISEPRGTGVNSPLH
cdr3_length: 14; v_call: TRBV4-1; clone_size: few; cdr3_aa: ASSLGQSESKAEAF
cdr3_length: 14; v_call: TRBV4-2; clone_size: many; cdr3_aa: ASRTIGVPGTDTQY
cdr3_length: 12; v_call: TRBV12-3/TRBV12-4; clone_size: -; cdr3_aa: ASSKGQGGPEQY
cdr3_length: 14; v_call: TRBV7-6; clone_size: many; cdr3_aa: ASSQVQGAGTGELF